The 13 T cell receptor beta chains below come from one sample, sequenced in a study of shared clonotypes between healthy human individuals. Only in-frame clones appear in the TCRdb table, and some are missing; sequencing was by immunoSEQ multiplex PCR. The table shows around 2,100,000 clones, with less than 95% occurring only once. Terminally differentiated effector memory CD45RA+ cells were excluded by CCR7 positive selection of CD45RO-negative cells. Sequencing was done on a sample of naive CD8+ T cells sorted from blood. These receptors came from a man between 18 and 29 years old in good health.

The J gene is TRBJ2-7, the V gene TRBV7-2; tentative D call: TRBD2 (6 bases). The CDR3 loop spans 15 amino acids. Per the germline V gene, CDR1 is SGHTA and CDR2 is FQGNSA. Trimming shortened V by 1 base and J by 2 bases, and 12 bases separated the two germline ends. The CDR3 DNA sequence: TGTGCCAGCAGCTTAGGGGGGGACGGAGCCTACGAGCAGTACTTC. It yields the protein CASSLGGDGAYEQYF. The full variable domain, its missing parts supplied by reference TRBV7-2 and TRBJ2-7, is GAGVSQSPSNKVTEKGKDVELRCDPISGHTALYWYRQSLGQGLEFLIYFQGNSAPDKSGLPSDRFSAERTGGSVSTLTIQRTQQEDSAVYLCASSLGGDGAYEQYFGPGTRLTVT.

V usage is TRBV5-1 and J usage is TRBJ1-1; D is unresolved. V was pared by 3 bases and J by 0 bases, with 12 bases between. Germline assignment: CDR1 SGHRS and CDR2 YFSETQ. This CDR3 comprises 15 residues. The CDR3 DNA reads TGCGCCAGCAGCTCGCCGCTTGGCATGAACACTGAAGCTTTCTTT. This codes for CASSSPLGMNTEAFF.

This clone was seen only a few times. The chain has TRBV5-4 and TRBJ2-2; 10 bases align to TRBD1. Unmatched junction bases numbered 2, after V lost 3 bases and J lost 3 bases. Germline CDR1 and CDR2: SGHNT and YYREEE (reference sequence). The CDR3 extends over 15 amino acids. The CDR3 loop is CASSSGTGDTGELFF. For the CDR3, the DNA is TGTGCCAGCAGCTCCGGGACAGGGGACACCGGGGAGCTGTTTTTT.

This chain uses TRBV7-2 with TRBJ2-7; 9 nucleotides match TRBD1. The CDR3 extends over 15 amino acids. CDR1 and CDR2 (germline): SGHTA, FQGNSA. V lost 5 bases to trimming and J lost 0 bases; unmatched junction nucleotides: 5. DNA of the CDR3: TGTGCCAGCAGCAGCCGGGACAGGGACTCCTACGAGCAGTACTTC. Protein: CASSSRDRDSYEQYF.

Details on this clone: Other DNA sequences in this specimen translate into the identical CDR3. The chain is built from TRBV5-6 and TRBJ2-3; D perhaps matches TRBD2 (5 bases). Trimming cost V 4 bases and J 4 bases, with 10 bases left between them. From germline, CDR1 is SGHDT and CDR2 YYEEEE. There are 13 residues in the CDR3. CDR3 sequence reads: CASSPPAADTQYF. For the CDR3, the DNA is TGTGCCAGCAGCCCACCAGCGGCAGATACGCAGTATTTT.

The gene calls are TRBV29-1 and TRBJ1-2; tentatively, D is TRBD1 (5 bases). Trimming removed 4 bases from V and 2 bases from J, with 11 bases in between. This CDR3 has 13 residues. The germline V gene has CDR1 SQVTM and CDR2 ANQGSEA. CDR3 in DNA: TGCAGCGTTGGGGACTTCCAGAACTATGGCTACACCTTC. This gives the protein CSVGDFQNYGYTF.

In its sample, this clone was seen once. The genes are TRBV27 and TRBJ2-1; 10 nucleotides line up with TRBD2. Per the germline V gene, CDR1 is MNHEY and CDR2 is SMNVEV (reference sequence). The V gene end was trimmed by 9 bases and the J gene end by 8 bases; junction bases not matched to a gene: 13. The CDR3 is 15 residues long. The CDR3 bases are TGTGCCAGTTCTGGGGGACTAGCGATTCTCCATGAGCAGTTCTTC. Translation gives CASSGGLAILHEQFF.

This clone appeared once. The chain couples TRBV5-7 to TRBJ2-5; 7 bases are shared with TRBD2. TRBV5-7 is filed as an ORF, its function uncertain. Trimming cost V 5 bases and J 0 bases; bases outside gene matches: 10. The CDR3 runs 16 residues. CDR3 residues: CASRFPLADYQETQYF. The CDR3 nucleotides are TGTGCCAGCAGATTCCCGCTAGCGGACTACCAAGAGACCCAGTACTTC.

The chain couples TRBV10-1 to TRBJ2-5; D tentatively reads TRBD1 or TRBD2 (7 bases each). The CDR3 spans 15 residues. Deletions cut 6 bases from V and 3 bases from J, with 17 bases between. Germline V gene sequence: CDR1 WNHNN, CDR2 SYGVQD (reference sequence). This CDR3 reads CASSGLETGKETQYF. The CDR3 DNA reads TGCGCCAGCAGCGGACTAGAGACAGGGAAAGAGACCCAGTACTTC.

The chain carries TRBV7-2 and TRBJ2-1; D remains ambiguous. Germline CDR1 and CDR2: SGHTA and FQGNSA. CDR3 size: 13 residues. Trimming took 3 bases from V and 3 from J, leaving 6 bases between them. The CDR3 sequence: CASSFTNYNEQFF. CDR3 in DNA: TGTGCCAGCAGCTTTACTAACTACAATGAGCAGTTCTTC.

The CDR3 DNA reads as TGCGCCAGCAGTGAGGTGGGAGTGGGAGATACGCAGTATTTT. This translates into CASSEVGVGDTQYF. This chain uses TRBV10-1 with TRBJ2-3, with a weak D call TRBD2 (5 bases). CDR3 length: 14 amino acids. Germline CDR1 reads WNHNN; CDR2 reads SYGVQD (reference sequence). Trimming removed 2 bases at V and 5 bases at J, with 11 bases between.

The V gene is TRBV29-1, the J gene TRBJ2-5; D may match TRBD1 or TRBD2 (6 bases each). Germline CDR1 SQVTM, CDR2 ANQGSEA. V was trimmed by 3 bases and J by 5 bases, leaving 22 bases between them. The CDR3 is made up of 16 amino acids. The CDR3: CSVDSSGPGARETQYF. The CDR3 bases are TGCAGCGTTGATAGCAGCGGGCCGGGGGCAAGGGAGACCCAGTACTTC.

J is TRBJ1-2 and V is TRBV5-5, with unresolved D. Germline V gene data show CDR1 as SGHKS and CDR2 as YYEKEE (reference sequence). The CDR3 spans 13 residues. V lost 0 bases and J 7 bases, leaving 10 bases between the germline ends. The CDR3 reads CASSLDGLLGYTF. The CDR3 DNA follows: TGTGCCAGCAGCTTGGATGGGCTTCTTGGCTACACCTTC. Using reference TRBV5-5 and TRBJ1-2 for the parts outside the CDR3, the full variable domain is DAGVTQSPTHLIKTRGQQVTLRCSPISGHKSVSWYQQVLGQGPQFIFQYYEKEERGRGNFPDRFSARQFPNYSSELNVNALLLGDSALYLCASSLDGLLGYTFGSGTRLTVV.